The 24 T cell receptor beta chains listed next were all sequenced from one sample in a study of beta chain features in type 1 diabetes. Study results and caveats: Shortening of TCRB CDR3s, moderate but significant, appeared in all four CD4+ subsets of Type 1 diabetes patients.

The entirety of the isolated RNA underwent reverse transcription, so expressed TCRB transcripts were sequenced. Sequencing was performed with immunoSEQ multiplex PCR; in TCRdb, only in-frame clones are kept and a portion is missing. The profile shows tens of thousands of clones, 66% of them singletons. These TCRs are of unknown antigen specificity. Material: Tregs from blood. The receptors shown here come from a man aged 25 to 40 with type 1 diabetes. Some clones in this sample may be carry-over from other donors' samples.

V is TRBV10-3 and J is TRBJ2-5; D possibly corresponds to TRBD1 (7 bases). The CDR3 extends over 19 amino acids. Trimming pared 0 bases from V and 1 base from J, leaving 21 bases between. Germline V gives CDR1 ENHRY, CDR2 SYGVKD. The DNA of the CDR3 is TGTGCCATCAGTGAGTCGAAAATTTACAGGGGACTCGGCCAAGAGACCCAGTACTTC. The encoded protein is CAISESKIYRGLGQETQYF.

Only one count was recorded for this clone. V and J are TRBV7-9 and TRBJ2-5; 8 nucleotides line up with TRBD1. The CDR3 has 13 amino acids. The V and J ends lost 6 bases and 4 bases, in that order; junction bases with no gene match: 4. Germline lookup yields CDR1 SEHNR and CDR2 FQNEAQ (reference sequence). The CDR3 spells CASRGQGRETQYF. The CDR3 bases are TGTGCCAGCAGAGGACAGGGCCGAGAGACCCAGTACTTC.

This chain uses TRBV5-1 with TRBJ2-3; 9 nucleotides align to TRBD1. Trimming removed 4 bases from V and 2 bases from J; junction bases left unmatched: 2. Germline V CDR1 and CDR2: SGHRS, YFSETQ. This CDR3 has 14 residues. CDR3 sequence (DNA): TGCGCCAGCAGCCGGACAGGGGACACAGATACGCAGTATTTT. As protein: CASSRTGDTDTQYF.

CDR3 DNA: TGTGCCAGCCAGGGGTCGGGTCAGCCCCAGCATTTT. It yields the protein CASQGSGQPQHF. This chain joins TRBV28 and TRBJ1-5; maybe TRBD1 (6 bases). CDR1 and CDR2 from the germline V gene are MDHEN and SYDVKM. The CDR3 runs 12 residues. Trimming left V 8 bases short and J 6 bases short, with 11 bases between. The full variable domain, rest sourced from reference TRBV28 and TRBJ1-5, is DVKVTQSSRYLVKRTGEKVFLECVQDMDHENMFWYRQDPGLGLRLIYFSYDVKMKEKGDIPEGYSVSREKKERFSLILESASTNQTSMYLCASQGSGQPQHFGDGTRLSIL.

This clone is a singleton in its sample. This chain connects TRBV5-6 to TRBJ2-1; TRBD1 aligns across 8 bases. The CDR3 totals 14 residues. CDR1 is SGHDT, CDR2 YYEEEE, per germline. J was trimmed by 10 bases and V by 2 bases; bases with no gene match: 8. The CDR3 region is CASSFQGASPEQFF. CDR3 sequence (DNA): TGTGCCAGCAGCTTCCAGGGGGCGAGCCCCGAGCAGTTCTTC.

This clone was recorded only once. The V call is TRBV7-9, the J call TRBJ1-5, with TRBD1 matching 11 bases. Germline V gives CDR1 SEHNR, CDR2 FQNEAQ (reference sequence). Losses at the gene ends were 5 bases for V and 5 bases for J; bases not matched to a gene: 8. This CDR3 has 16 residues. The CDR3, as DNA: TGTGCCAGCAGCCTCGGGACAGGGGGTGATGATCAGCCCCAGCATTTT. This gives the protein CASSLGTGGDDQPQHF.

V gene TRBV28 combines with J gene TRBJ2-5; 10 nucleotides line up with TRBD2. V was clipped by 6 bases and J by 0 bases; unmatched bases: 7. Germline loops: CDR1 MDHEN, CDR2 SYDVKM. CDR3 length equals 16 residues. The DNA of the CDR3 is TGTGCCAGCAGACCTAGCGGGGGACCGTACCAAGAGACCCAGTACTTC. Residues: CASRPSGGPYQETQYF.

This clone was detected a few times. V and J are TRBV5-1 and TRBJ1-5, with TRBD1 as a possible D gene (5 bases). CDR1 is SGHRS, CDR2 YFSETQ, per germline. The CDR3 has 15 residues. V lost 0 bases and J 4 bases, leaving 11 bases between the germline ends. The DNA of the CDR3 is TGCGCCAGCAGCTTGGAGGCAGGGCGGAATCAGCCCCAGCATTTT. Protein: CASSLEAGRNQPQHF.

This sequence joins TRBV5-1 and TRBJ2-3; the match to TRBD1 covers 8 bases. V was pared by 4 bases and J by 6 bases, with 7 bases of the junction left unmatched. CDR1 and CDR2 (germline): SGHRS, YFSETQ. The CDR3 length is 14 residues. DNA for the CDR3: TGCGCCAGCAGCCCTGGACAGGGACCCGATACGCAGTATTTT. This gives the protein CASSPGQGPDTQYF.

The sample holds a few counts of this clone. The chain couples TRBV7-3 to TRBJ2-2; TRBD2 matches at 10 bases. This CDR3 is 16 amino acids long. The germline gives CDR1 SGHTA, CDR2 FQGTGA. V was clipped by 6 bases and J by 0 bases; unmatched bases: 4. The CDR3 DNA sequence: TGTGCCAGCAGTCGGAGCGGGGGGGCGAACACCGGGGAGCTGTTTTTT. As protein: CASSRSGGANTGELFF.

This clone was counted once. The rearrangement uses TRBV27 and TRBJ2-4, with D perhaps TRBD1 (5 bases). V was shortened by 5 bases and J by 8 bases, with 16 bases between the two germline ends. Germline V CDR1 and CDR2: MNHEY, SMNVEV (reference sequence). CDR3 length equals 14 residues. CDR3 residues: CASSPLGADDIQYF. CDR3 in DNA: TGTGCCAGCAGTCCCCTAGGGGCTGATGACATTCAGTACTTC.

The chain is built from TRBV19 and TRBJ1-2; 10 nucleotides line up with TRBD1. The CDR3 extends over 14 amino acids. After removal of 3 bases from V and 10 bases from J, the junction contained 8 bases not matched to a gene. The germline gives CDR1 LNHDA, CDR2 SQIVND (reference sequence). The CDR3 DNA is TGTGCCAGTAGTATCCCAAGGACAGGGGGAGACTACACCTTC. Protein: CASSIPRTGGDYTF.

V usage is TRBV7-9 and J usage is TRBJ2-1, with D perhaps matching TRBD1 (5 bases). The germline V and J ends were trimmed by 7 bases and 6 bases, with 13 bases remaining between them. From germline, CDR1 is SEHNR and CDR2 FQNEAQ (reference sequence). The CDR3 covers 13 residues. The CDR3 sequence: CASTSQGINEQFF. The CDR3 DNA follows: TGTGCCAGCACTTCCCAGGGTATCAATGAGCAGTTCTTC.

The chain carries TRBV6-1 and TRBJ2-5, with a possible D match to TRBD2 (5 bases). Germline V CDR1 and CDR2: MNHNS, SASEGT. The CDR3 sequence is 14 residues long. The germline V and J ends were trimmed by 3 bases and 8 bases, with 16 bases remaining between them. Written as DNA, the CDR3 is TGTGCCAGCAGTGACGGGCAGCGGCTCCGTACCCAGTACTTC. Its translation: CASSDGQRLRTQYF.

This clone was observed a few times. The CDR3 region is CASSLLGGGNIQYF. The DNA for the CDR3 is TGTGCCAGCAGCTTGCTTGGGGGCGGAAACATTCAGTACTTC. V is TRBV5-4 and J is TRBJ2-4, with TRBD1 as a possible D gene (6 bases). This CDR3 region has 14 residues. Trimming left V 1 base short and J 6 bases short, with 11 bases between. Looked up from germline, CDR1 is SGHNT and CDR2 is YYREEE (reference sequence).

The genes are TRBV7-2 and TRBJ2-1; tentative D call: TRBD2 (5 bases). Germline loops: CDR1 SGHTA, CDR2 FQGNSA. V was cut by 5 bases and J by 5 bases, with 13 bases left in between. The CDR3 covers 14 residues. In DNA, the CDR3 is TGTGCCAGCAGCCCATCCCTGACTAACAATGAGCAGTTCTTC. This codes for CASSPSLTNNEQFF.

The CDR3 bases are TGTGCCAGCAGCCCTCGTGGCACAGATACGCAGTATTTT. Protein product: CASSPRGTDTQYF. The V and J genes are TRBV4-2 and TRBJ2-3; D uncertain. This CDR3 region has 13 residues. V lost 4 bases, J lost 1 base, and 6 bases lay in between. Germline assignment: CDR1 LGHNA and CDR2 YNFKEQ.

This chain connects TRBV11-2 to TRBJ2-7, with 7 bases that match TRBD1. Germline values: CDR1 SGHAT, CDR2 FQNNGV. V was clipped by 3 bases and J by 3 bases; unmatched bases: 11. The CDR3 is made up of 16 amino acids. CDR3 in amino acids: CASSFLTTGQYYEQYF. DNA for the CDR3: TGTGCCAGCAGCTTCCTCACGACGGGACAGTACTACGAGCAGTACTTC.

This chain joins TRBV7-9 and TRBJ1-2; D is ambiguous. Trimming took off 3 bases at V and 2 bases at J, with 13 bases between the two ends. CDR3 size: 15 residues. Germline CDR1 and CDR2: SEHNR and FQNEAQ (reference sequence). In DNA, the CDR3 is TGTGCCAGCAGCTTTTATACGGGAGTGAACTATGGCTACACCTTC. Encoded protein: CASSFYTGVNYGYTF.

The chain couples TRBV7-9 to TRBJ2-1; D might be TRBD2 (5 bases). Trimming stripped 1 base from V and 8 bases from J, with 12 bases between. The germline gives CDR1 SEHNR, CDR2 FQNEAQ (reference sequence). CDR3 length: 14 residues. The CDR3 sequence: CASSLVIQRHEQFF. CDR3 bases: TGTGCCAGCAGCTTAGTGATACAGCGGCATGAGCAGTTCTTC. Based on the CDR3 plus reference TRBV7-9 and TRBJ2-1, the full variable domain is DTGVSQNPRHKITKRGQNVTFRCDPISEHNRLYWYRQTLGQGPEFLTYFQNEAQLEKSRLLSDRFSAERPKGSFSTLEIQRTEQGDSAMYLCASSLVIQRHEQFFGPGTRLTVL.

V gene TRBV7-8 combines with J gene TRBJ2-1; 10 bases are shared with TRBD2. V gave up 5 bases and J gave up 9 bases; unmatched junction bases: 16. The CDR3 covers 17 residues. Germline assignment: CDR1 SGHVS and CDR2 FQNEAQ. CDR3 region: CASSPRTVSGGAAEQFF. The CDR3 nucleotides are TGTGCCAGCAGCCCGAGGACCGTCAGCGGGGGGGCGGCTGAGCAGTTCTTC.

The V and J genes are TRBV4-3 and TRBJ1-3; D gene uncertain. V was clipped by 4 bases and J by 0 bases, with 13 bases between them. Germline V gene data show CDR1 as LGHNA and CDR2 as YSLEER. This CDR3 is 16 amino acids long. This chain's CDR3 is CASSPMGGSSGNTIYF. CDR3 nucleotide sequence: TGCGCCAGCAGCCCGATGGGAGGGTCCTCTGGAAACACCATATATTTT.

The rearrangement joins TRBV2 to TRBJ1-5, with a possible D match to TRBD1 (5 bases). CDR3 length: 14 amino acids. V was trimmed by 4 bases and J by 7 bases, leaving 14 bases between them. Germline values: CDR1 SNHLY, CDR2 FYNNEI. The CDR3 DNA sequence: TGTGCCAGCAGTGCTGAAGGAGGGGTCCAGCCCCAGCATTTT. Its translation is CASSAEGGVQPQHF.

The chain carries TRBV5-1 and TRBJ2-5; D is unresolved. The length of the CDR3 is 13 residues. Deletions cut 0 bases from V and 5 bases from J, with 8 bases between. Germline V gene sequence: CDR1 SGHRS, CDR2 YFSETQ. The CDR3 loop reads CASSLGLAETQYF. The CDR3 bases are TGCGCCAGCAGCTTGGGCCTTGCGGAGACCCAGTACTTC.